This is a list of T cell receptor beta chains from one sample in a study of blood T cell repertoires in COVID-19. Here immunoSEQ multiplex PCR was the method, and the copy in TCRdb shows in-frame clones only, minus some. The table includes around 400,000 clones, about 89% detected once. Source material: PBMCs or T cells enriched from blood (not recorded which). These receptors came from a woman aged 40 to 55 who had been exposed to COVID-19. Each CDR3 is given without its conserved first and last residue. Some rows have no size entry. The others give once, few or many, or a class for an expanded clone.

clone size	J gene	V gene	CDR3 protein
.	TRBJ2-3	TRBV5-1	ASSPGLAGVGDTQY
.	TRBJ2-5	TRBV7-2	ASSRTSAQETQY
.	TRBJ2-5	TRBV9	ASSAPISGGGETQY
once	TRBJ1-5	TRBV30	AWSSGGGQPQH
.	TRBJ2-2	TRBV21-1	ASSNQGGGTGELF
.	TRBJ1-1	TRBV5-1	ASGEGTEAF
.	TRBJ2-5	TRBV6-6	ASSYSETQY
.	TRBJ1-6	TRBV7-2	ASSFRDRAISPLH
.	TRBJ2-3	TRBV27	ASTTTWDRPTDTQY
.	TRBJ2-2	TRBV14	ASSTVRGGKLAWAGELF
.	TRBJ1-2	TRBV30	AWSVRTGGPNYGYT
.	TRBJ1-5	TRBV12-3/TRBV12-4	ASSPDRGPQH
.	TRBJ1-1	TRBV19	ASSIDKKVSEPAF
once	TRBJ2-1	TRBV24-1	ATSDRTGVNEQF
.	TRBJ1-4	TRBV2	ASSEVVEKLF
few	TRBJ2-7	TRBV7-9	ASSHFPQGAYEQY
.	TRBJ1-2	TRBV6-5	ASSYSDRGGYT